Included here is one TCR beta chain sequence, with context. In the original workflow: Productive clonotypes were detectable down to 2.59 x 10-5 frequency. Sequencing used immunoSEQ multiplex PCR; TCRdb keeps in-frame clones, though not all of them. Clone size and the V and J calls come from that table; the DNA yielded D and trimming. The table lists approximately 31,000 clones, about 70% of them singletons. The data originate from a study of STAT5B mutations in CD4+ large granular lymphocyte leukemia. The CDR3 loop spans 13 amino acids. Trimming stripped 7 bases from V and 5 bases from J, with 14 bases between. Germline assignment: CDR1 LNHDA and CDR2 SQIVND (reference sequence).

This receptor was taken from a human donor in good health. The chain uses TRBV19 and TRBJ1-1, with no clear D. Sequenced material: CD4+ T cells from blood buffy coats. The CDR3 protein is CASTSSSWTEAFF. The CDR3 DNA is TGTGCCAGTACCTCGTCATCGTGGACTGAAGCTTTCTTT.